The 28 T cell receptor beta chains presented below share a single source sample, sequenced in a study of blood T cells in healthy people across ages. Sample-barcoded 5' priming and a J-beta primer mix drove a second PCR of roughly 7 to 11 cycles. TCRdb reprocessed the 5' RACE reads with MiXCR, giving one entry per CDR3 protein. The profile shows about 1.1 million distinct CDR3 sequences, more than 30% of them singletons. What was sequenced was blood. The receptors originated from a man younger than 35 in good health.

The chain combines TRBV5-1 with TRBJ1-4; 7 bases match TRBD1. Germline lookup yields CDR1 SGHRS and CDR2 YFSETQ. With V trimmed by 1 base and J by 7 bases, 4 bases remained unmatched. The CDR3 runs to 14 residues. CDR3 protein: CASSLSGGREKLFF. CDR3 sequence (DNA): TGCGCCAGCAGCTTGTCAGGGGGACGTGAAAAACTGTTTTTT.

The rearrangement links TRBV20-1 to TRBJ2-3; tentative D call: TRBD1 (5 bases). Germline CDR1 and CDR2: DFQATT and SNEGSKA (reference sequence). The length of the CDR3 is 16 residues. V was clipped by 2 bases and J by 0 bases, with 15 bases between them. The CDR3 DNA follows: TGCAGTGCTAGACGCCCAGGGAATTCTAGCACAGATACGCAGTATTTT. Its translation is CSARRPGNSSTDTQYF.

J is TRBJ2-3 and V is TRBV4-3; TRBD2 aligns across 9 bases. Germline CDR1 reads LGHNA; CDR2 reads YSLEER. This CDR3 contains 18 residues. Germline trimming cut 0 bases from V and 0 bases from J; bases unmatched to any gene: 7. CDR3 region: CASSQEGSAGGSTDTQYF. CDR3 in DNA: TGCGCCAGCAGCCAAGAAGGATCAGCGGGGGGTAGCACAGATACGCAGTATTTT.

In regard to this clonotype: A read error may account for a junction end that differs from germline. The CDR3 DNA follows: TGCGCCAGCAGCAAAGACAGGGATGGGGCTGAAGCTTTCTTT. This sequence encodes CASSKDRDGAEAFF. V is TRBV4-3 and J is TRBJ1-1; 7 bases line up with TRBD1. CDR3 length: 14 residues. Looked up from germline, CDR1 is LGHNA and CDR2 is YSLEER.

The chain uses TRBV3-1 and TRBJ1-1; unclear D gene. Germline V gene lookup returns CDR1 LGHDT and CDR2 YNNKEL (reference sequence). V was pared by 3 bases and J by 11 bases, with 13 bases between. The CDR3 is 12 residues long. The CDR3: CASSQSDIHAFF. The CDR3 nucleotides read TGTGCCAGCAGCCAGAGCGACATTCATGCTTTCTTT.

This clonotype has just a few counts. The chain recombines TRBV29-1 with TRBJ1-2, with 8 bases identical to TRBD1. The CDR3 is made up of 15 amino acids. The germline V gene encodes CDR1 SQVTM and CDR2 ANQGSEA. The junction had 16 bases not matched to a gene; V was cut back by 5 bases and J by 8 bases. The CDR3 sequence is CSVHGTNRGIGGYTF. The CDR3 region has the DNA TGCAGCGTTCACGGGACAAACAGGGGGATAGGGGGCTACACCTTC.

V gene TRBV7-9 combines with J gene TRBJ1-2, with a possible D match to TRBD1 (6 bases). The CDR3 covers 14 residues. V lost 5 bases to trimming and J lost 3 bases, with 13 bases between them. Germline CDR1 is SEHNR and CDR2 is FQNEAQ (reference sequence). DNA of the CDR3: TGTGCCAGCAGCCGGCGGACAGATTACTATGGCTACACCTTC. This gives the protein CASSRRTDYYGYTF. Together with reference TRBV7-9 and TRBJ1-2, the CDR3 gives the full variable domain: DTGVSQNPRHKITKRGQNVTFRCDPISEHNRLYWYRQTLGQGPEFLTYFQNEAQLEKSRLLSDRFSAERPKGSFSTLEIQRTEQGDSAMYLCASSRRTDYYGYTFGSGTRLTVV.

This clonotype has at least ten counts. The chain is built from TRBV9 and TRBJ2-1; D not certain. Trimming cost V 0 bases and J 8 bases, with 6 bases left between them. The CDR3 runs 12 residues. The germline V gene has CDR1 SGDLS and CDR2 YYNGEE. The CDR3, as DNA: TGTGCCAGCAGCGTAGTCGTTGATGAGCAGTTCTTC. It yields the protein CASSVVVDEQFF.

J is TRBJ2-3 and V is TRBV7-2; TRBD2 matches 8 bases. V gave up 1 base and J gave up 6 bases; unmatched junction bases: 6. The CDR3 spans 15 residues. Germline CDR1 is SGHTA and CDR2 is FQGNSA. CDR3 sequence (DNA): TGTGCCAGCAGCTTAGATTTAGCGGGGCATGATACGCAGTATTTT. It codes for CASSLDLAGHDTQYF.

The chain uses TRBV4-2 and TRBJ1-3; perhaps TRBD1 as D (6 bases). There are 15 residues in the CDR3. Looked up from germline, CDR1 is LGHNA and CDR2 is YNFKEQ. V was cut by 0 bases and J by 0 bases, with 6 bases left in between. CDR3 loop: CASSQEDSSGNTIYF. CDR3 sequence (DNA): TGTGCCAGCAGCCAAGAGGACAGCTCTGGAAACACCATATATTTT.

The chain is built from TRBV5-1 and TRBJ1-1; D is undetermined. The CDR3 runs 16 residues. V lost 2 bases, J lost 1 base, and 15 bases lay in between. Germline V gene lookup returns CDR1 SGHRS and CDR2 YFSETQ. The CDR3 here is CASSLEATVENTEAFF. Here the CDR3 DNA reads TGCGCCAGCAGCTTAGAAGCTACAGTGGAGAACACTGAAGCTTTCTTT. Full variable domain (missing parts from reference TRBV5-1 and TRBJ1-1): KAGVTQTPRYLIKTRGQQVTLSCSPISGHRSVSWYQQTPGQGLQFLFEYFSETQRNKGNFPGRFSGRQFSNSRSEMNVSTLELGDSALYLCASSLEATVENTEAFFGQGTRLTVV.

This clonotype was found a few times. The chain joins TRBV27 to TRBJ2-1; no reliable D call. The CDR3 runs to 13 residues. V was shortened by 0 bases and J by 15 bases, with 15 bases between the two germline ends. Germline loops: CDR1 MNHEY, CDR2 SMNVEV (reference sequence). The CDR3 spells CASSLSPRLSWFF. As DNA, the CDR3 is TGTGCCAGCAGTTTATCCCCAAGACTGTCTTGGTTCTTC.

The chain employs TRBV24-1 and TRBJ1-5; D may be TRBD1 (6 bases). Germline V CDR1 and CDR2: KGHDR, SFDVKD. The CDR3 sequence is 14 residues long. Trimming left V 10 bases short and J 0 bases short, with 12 bases between. The CDR3 DNA reads as TGTGCCACTAGCCACAGGGATAGCAATCAGCCCCAGCATTTT. Translated, it gives CATSHRDSNQPQHF.

This chain joins TRBV18 and TRBJ1-1; no firm D call. CDR1 and CDR2 (germline): KGHSH, LQKENI. The CDR3 spans 14 residues. V was shortened by 1 base and J by 0 bases, with 6 bases between the two germline ends. CDR3 loop: CASSPRSVNTEAFF. The CDR3 DNA sequence: TGTGCCAGCTCACCACGGTCGGTGAACACTGAAGCTTTCTTT.

This clonotype has a handful of counts. The chain links TRBV4-2 to TRBJ2-1; TRBD1 matches 9 bases. Germline CDR1 LGHNA, CDR2 YNFKEQ. The CDR3 sequence is 19 residues long. With V trimmed by 0 bases and J by 3 bases, 12 bases remained unmatched. In nucleotides, the CDR3 is TGTGCCAGCAGCCAAGAATCGGACAGGGGATCATCGGACTACAATGAGCAGTTCTTC. The encoded protein is CASSQESDRGSSDYNEQFF.

The chain carries TRBV5-1 and TRBJ2-1; possible D gene TRBD1, 5 bases. Germline V gives CDR1 SGHRS, CDR2 YFSETQ. The CDR3 spans 14 residues. The V end was cut by 3 bases, the J end by 4 bases, with 11 bases between. CDR3 bases: TGCGCCAGCAGCTCCTCGACAGAATACAATGAGCAGTTCTTC. As protein: CASSSSTEYNEQFF.

A word on this clonotype: A read error may account for a junction end that differs from germline. This chain joins TRBV6-1 and TRBJ1-2, with unresolved D. The germline gives CDR1 MNHNS, CDR2 SASEGT. The CDR3 runs to 13 residues. CDR3 protein: CASSVRIGNGDTF. The CDR3 coding sequence is TGTGCCAGCAGTGTCCGGATAGGGAATGGCGACACCTTC.

The chain uses TRBV7-8 and TRBJ2-3; TRBD1 agrees at 8 bases. Germline assignment: CDR1 SGHVS and CDR2 FQNEAQ. The CDR3 loop spans 16 amino acids. Losses at the gene ends were 3 bases for V and 0 bases for J; bases not matched to a gene: 5. CDR3 nucleotides: TGTGCCAGCAGCTTCCTCCGGGACAGGAGCACAGATACGCAGTATTTT. It codes for CASSFLRDRSTDTQYF.

The chain employs TRBV20-1 and TRBJ2-2, with TRBD2 matching 9 bases. The germline V gene has CDR1 DFQATT and CDR2 SNEGSKA (reference sequence). The CDR3 spans 19 residues. The trim removed 2 bases at V and 4 bases at J, leaving 17 bases unmatched. This chain's CDR3 is CSARSQERGVTTGTGELFF. CDR3 DNA: TGCAGTGCTAGATCCCAGGAGCGGGGGGTCACCACGGGCACCGGGGAGCTGTTTTTT.

This chain links TRBV6-5 with TRBJ1-5; D gene ambiguous. V dropped 6 bases and J dropped 4 bases, with 16 bases sitting between them. The CDR3 runs to 15 residues. Germline CDR1 reads MNHEY; CDR2 reads SVGAGI. As DNA, the CDR3 is TGTGCCAGCAGCCCTGACACGGTTAATAATCAGCCCCAGCATTTT. This gives the protein CASSPDTVNNQPQHF.

The chain is built from TRBV10-3 and TRBJ1-6; D is unresolved. The germline CDR1 and CDR2 sequences are ENHRY and SYGVKD. The CDR3 length is 15 residues. V lost 2 bases, J lost 9 bases, and 14 bases lay in between. CDR3 residues: CAISELGPVTSPLHF. The CDR3 nucleotides are TGTGCCATCAGTGAGCTTGGGCCAGTAACTTCACCCCTCCACTTT.

This clonotype was recorded many times. V and J are TRBV5-1 and TRBJ2-4; 7 nucleotides line up with TRBD1. V gave up 4 bases and J gave up 6 bases; unmatched junction bases: 7. Per the germline V gene, CDR1 is SGHRS and CDR2 is YFSETQ. The CDR3 totals 14 residues. CDR3 bases: TGCGCCAGCAGCGACCGACAGGGTGGAAACATTCAGTACTTC. Protein sequence: CASSDRQGGNIQYF.

The chain joins TRBV5-1 to TRBJ2-2, with TRBD2 matching 13 bases. The CDR3 contains 15 residues. Trimming took 7 bases from V and 7 from J; bases not matched to a gene: 7. Germline CDR1 SGHRS, CDR2 YFSETQ. In DNA form, the CDR3 reads TGCGCCAGCTCCTCCGGGACTAGCGGGATCGGGGAGCTGTTTTTT. This encodes CASSSGTSGIGELFF.

Many counts were recorded for this clonotype. This sequence joins TRBV4-1 and TRBJ2-3; the D is unclear. Germline-derived CDR1 and CDR2 are MGHRA and YSYEKL. V lost 1 base and J 4 bases, leaving 6 bases between the germline ends. The CDR3 consists of 13 residues. The CDR3: CASSQVVPDTQYF. The CDR3 region has the DNA TGCGCCAGCAGCCAAGTGGTTCCAGATACGCAGTATTTT.

This clonotype came up a few times. This chain uses TRBV12-3 or TRBV12-4 with TRBJ1-4; 7 bases align to TRBD1. With 6 bases clipped from V and 5 bases from J, the junction kept 3 bases outside the gene matches. The CDR3 is 13 amino acids. The CDR3 is CASRTTGNEKLFF. CDR3 DNA sequence: TGTGCCAGCAGAACGACAGGGAATGAAAAACTGTTTTTT.

V usage is TRBV4-3 and J usage is TRBJ2-5; tentative D call: TRBD2 (5 bases). Trimming pared 4 bases from V and 11 bases from J, leaving 23 bases between. Per germline, CDR1 LGHNA and CDR2 YSLEER. The CDR3 has 15 amino acids. The CDR3 loop is CASSPERAQYNEQYF. The CDR3 DNA reads TGCGCCAGCAGCCCAGAGAGGGCCCAATACAATGAGCAGTACTTC.

The chain joins TRBV5-1 to TRBJ2-7; a weak D match, TRBD2 (5 bases). CDR3 size: 14 residues. V lost 4 bases to trimming and J lost 7 bases, with 18 bases between them. The germline V gene has CDR1 SGHRS and CDR2 YFSETQ. CDR3: CASSTNSPGNEQYF. The CDR3 DNA is TGCGCCAGCAGCACAAACTCTCCCGGGAATGAGCAGTACTTC.

This clonotype was recorded a few times. This rearrangement joins TRBV4-3 to TRBJ2-7, with D possibly matching TRBD2 (6 bases). V gave up 0 bases and J gave up 4 bases, with 10 bases separating them. This CDR3 has 14 residues. The V gene's germline CDR1 is LGHNA and CDR2 YSLEER. CDR3 sequence reads: CASSQDRGFYEQYF. The CDR3 DNA reads TGCGCCAGCAGCCAAGATCGGGGGTTTTACGAGCAGTACTTC.